This TCR beta chain is drawn from a study of CD8 T cells in Susac syndrome. The CDR3 is made up of 16 amino acids. Trimming removed 0 bases from V and 4 bases from J, with 15 bases in between. In germline, CDR1 is SGHAT, CDR2 FQNNGV. With random hexamers, about 0.45 to 1 ug RNA was reverse transcribed. TCRdb itself ran the immunoSEQ multiplex PCR reads through MiXCR, one entry per CDR3 protein. The profile shows 150,000 to 200,000 distinct CDR3 sequences, approximately 94% of them singletons. The chain uses TRBV11-2 and TRBJ1-2; D is ambiguous. The receptor comes from a human donor with multiple sclerosis. The specimen sequenced was CD4+ T cells from PBMCs. CDR3 region: CASSLDRRGLGYGYTF. The CDR3 bases are TGTGCCAGCAGCTTAGATCGTCGAGGGCTTGGCTATGGCTACACCTTC.